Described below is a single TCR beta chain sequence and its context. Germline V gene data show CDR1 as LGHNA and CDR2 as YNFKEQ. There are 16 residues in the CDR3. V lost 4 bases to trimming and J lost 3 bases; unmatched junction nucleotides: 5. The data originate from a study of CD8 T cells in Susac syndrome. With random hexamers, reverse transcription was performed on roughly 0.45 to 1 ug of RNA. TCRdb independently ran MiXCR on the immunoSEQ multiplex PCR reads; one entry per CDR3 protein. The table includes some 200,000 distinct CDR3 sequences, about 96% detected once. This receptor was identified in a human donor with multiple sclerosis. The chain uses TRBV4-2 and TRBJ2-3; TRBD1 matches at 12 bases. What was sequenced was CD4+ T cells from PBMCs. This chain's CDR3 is CASSLGTGGITDTQYF. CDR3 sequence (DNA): TGTGCCAGCAGCCTCGGGACAGGGGGCATTACAGATACGCAGTATTTT.